Sequencing of this TCR beta chain was carried out in a study of blood T cell repertoires in COVID-19. In terms of age and location, participants ranged from roughly 18 to 95 years and lived in about two dozen US areas. Libraries were prepared by immunoSEQ multiplex PCR; TCRdb keeps only in-frame clonotypes and omits some of them. The table shows roughly 180,000 clones, with roughly 82% occurring only once. Per germline, CDR1 SGHKS and CDR2 YYEKEE (reference sequence). The CDR3 loop spans 15 amino acids. Trimming cost V 4 bases and J 8 bases, with 19 bases left between them. This chain connects TRBV5-5 to TRBJ2-1; a possible D gene is TRBD1 (5 bases). The source of this sequence is a man in his fifties who had recovered from COVID-19. Sequencing was performed on PBMCs or T cells enriched from blood (not recorded which). CDR3 DNA: TGTGCCAGCAGCCCCCCGTCAGGGATTGCATATGAGCAGTTCTTC. It specifies CASSPPSGIAYEQFF. Full variable domain (remainder filled in from reference TRBV5-5 and TRBJ2-1): DAGVTQSPTHLIKTRGQQVTLRCSPISGHKSVSWYQQVLGQGPQFIFQYYEKEERGRGNFPDRFSARQFPNYSSELNVNALLLGDSALYLCASSPPSGIAYEQFFGPGTRLTVL.